The 25 T cell receptor beta chains given below trace back to one sample, sequenced in a study of beta chain features in type 1 diabetes. Findings and caveats of the study: TCRB CDR3s were moderately but significantly shorter in Type 1 diabetes patients in all four CD4+ subsets.

For these TCRs, the target antigens are not known. What was sequenced were expressed TCRB transcripts, since all of the isolated RNA had been reverse transcribed. TCRdb's table, derived via immunoSEQ multiplex PCR, lists solely in-frame clones and lacks some. The sample carries around 140,000 clones, approximately 10% recorded once. Source material: central memory CD4+ T cells from blood. The receptors originated from a man aged 30 to 45 with type 1 diabetes.

V usage is TRBV19 and J usage is TRBJ2-1, with TRBD1 matching 8 bases. CDR1 is LNHDA, CDR2 SQIVND, per germline (reference sequence). The CDR3 loop spans 15 amino acids. With 3 bases clipped from V and 2 bases from J, the junction kept 3 bases outside the gene matches. The CDR3 DNA sequence: TGTGCCAGTAGTATGGACAGGGCGACCTACAATGAGCAGTTCTTC. Protein: CASSMDRATYNEQFF.

This clone was observed a handful of times. The chain is built from TRBV27 and TRBJ1-6, with 9 nucleotides matching TRBD1. Trimming removed 3 bases from V and 8 bases from J; junction bases left unmatched: 5. CDR1 and CDR2 (germline): MNHEY, SMNVEV (reference sequence). The CDR3 has 15 amino acids. DNA of the CDR3: TGTGCCAGCAGTTTTGGGACAGGGCAAGATTCACCCCTCCACTTT. Protein sequence: CASSFGTGQDSPLHF.

This chain connects TRBV7-9 to TRBJ2-1; D ambiguous. The V end lost 2 bases, the J end lost 10 bases, and 12 bases lay between the germline ends. This CDR3 has 13 residues. Germline values: CDR1 SEHNR, CDR2 FQNEAQ (reference sequence). The DNA of the CDR3 is TGTGCCAGCAGCTTAATAGGTTCCGGGGAGCAGTTCTTC. Residues: CASSLIGSGEQFF.

The rearrangement uses TRBV5-1 and TRBJ2-3, with 10 bases identical to TRBD1. Germline V gives CDR1 SGHRS, CDR2 YFSETQ. The CDR3 spans 16 residues. After removal of 0 bases from V and 6 bases from J, the junction contained 7 bases not matched to a gene. CDR3 amino acids: CASSLAPGQGMDTQYF. The CDR3 nucleotides read TGCGCCAGCAGCTTGGCCCCGGGACAGGGGATGGATACGCAGTATTTT.

This clone was observed a handful of times. The genes are TRBV5-4 and TRBJ2-2, with 7 bases aligning to TRBD1. From germline, CDR1 is SGHNT and CDR2 YYREEE (reference sequence). Trimming removed 5 bases from V and 4 bases from J; junction bases left unmatched: 8. This CDR3 has 15 residues. The CDR3 DNA sequence: TGTGCCAGCAGTTCCTACGGGACAGTCACCGGGGAGCTGTTTTTT. Translation: CASSSYGTVTGELFF. The entire variable domain, with the rest obtained from reference TRBV5-4 and TRBJ2-2, is as follows: ETGVTQSPTHLIKTRGQQVTLRCSSQSGHNTVSWYQQALGQGPQFIFQYYREEENGRGNFPPRFSGLQFPNYSSELNVNALELDDSALYLCASSSYGTVTGELFFGEGSRLTVL.

This chain connects TRBV4-2 to TRBJ2-4; 9 bases are shared with TRBD2. CDR3 length: 17 amino acids. The V segment lost 0 bases and the J segment 6 bases; nucleotides outside the gene matches: 9. The germline gives CDR1 LGHNA, CDR2 YNFKEQ. DNA for the CDR3: TGTGCCAGCAGCCAAGAATGGCGGGGGGGCCAGGGAAACATTCAGTACTTC. Translating gives CASSQEWRGGQGNIQYF.

This clone appeared a few times. J is TRBJ1-5 and V is TRBV7-2, with 8 bases that match TRBD1. CDR3 length: 15 amino acids. Germline V gene sequence: CDR1 SGHTA, CDR2 FQGNSA. Germline trimming cut 7 bases from V and 2 bases from J; bases unmatched to any gene: 7. The CDR3 sequence: CASTGQGTGNQPQHF. The CDR3 DNA follows: TGTGCCAGCACCGGACAGGGCACGGGCAATCAGCCCCAGCATTTT.

This clone was seen a handful of times. V is TRBV18 and J is TRBJ1-2; 7 bases match TRBD1. The J segment lost 0 bases and the V segment lost 4 bases, leaving 8 bases of the junction unmatched. Germline CDR1 reads KGHSH; CDR2 reads LQKENI. The CDR3 has 16 residues. The CDR3 reads CASSLGTAKANYGYTF. In DNA form, the CDR3 reads TGTGCCAGCTCACTCGGGACAGCGAAAGCTAACTATGGCTACACCTTC. Filled out from reference TRBV18 and TRBJ1-2, the complete variable domain reads NAGVMQNPRHLVRRRGQEARLRCSPMKGHSHVYWYRQLPEEGLKFMVYLQKENIIDESGMPKERFSAEFPKEGPSILRIQQVVRGDSAAYFCASSLGTAKANYGYTFGSGTRLTVV.

This clone was counted a few times. The CDR3 sequence is CASSQRGPYEQYF. In nucleotides, the CDR3 is TGCGCCAGCAGCCAACGGGGTCCCTACGAGCAGTACTTC. V usage is TRBV4-3 and J usage is TRBJ2-7, with D tentatively TRBD2 (5 bases). The CDR3 has 13 amino acids. Germline lookup yields CDR1 LGHNA and CDR2 YSLEER. Trimming left V 2 bases short and J 2 bases short, with 7 bases between.

The table lists this clone with many counts. The V and J genes are TRBV19 and TRBJ2-1; 9 nucleotides agree with TRBD2. The V gene end was trimmed by 3 bases and the J gene end by 1 base; junction bases not matched to a gene: 4. This CDR3 has 16 amino acids. Germline loops: CDR1 LNHDA, CDR2 SQIVND (reference sequence). The CDR3 reads CASSISSGESYNEQFF. CDR3 bases: TGTGCCAGTAGTATCTCTAGCGGGGAGTCCTACAATGAGCAGTTCTTC.

The rearrangement joins TRBV7-3 to TRBJ2-4; possibly TRBD2 for D (5 bases). Trimming shortened V by 6 bases and J by 7 bases, and 13 bases separated the two germline ends. CDR3 length equals 13 residues. Germline V gives CDR1 SGHTA, CDR2 FQGTGA. CDR3 nucleotides: TGTGCCAGCAGTCCGCCCGGCGGGAACATTCAGTACTTC. Encoded protein: CASSPPGGNIQYF.

The V call is TRBV29-1, the J call TRBJ2-3; no firm D call. Trimming stripped 6 bases from V and 1 base from J, with 11 bases between. Germline CDR1 reads SQVTM; CDR2 reads ANQGSEA. The CDR3 loop spans 13 amino acids. The DNA for the CDR3 is TGCAGCGTGGGTCACCGGGGCACAGATACGCAGTATTTT. Its translation is CSVGHRGTDTQYF.

This chain uses TRBV7-2 with TRBJ2-1; D unclear. CDR1 is SGHTA, CDR2 FQGNSA, per germline. This CDR3 region has 12 residues. The V end lost 2 bases, the J end lost 6 bases, and 5 bases lay between the germline ends. The DNA for the CDR3 is TGTGCCAGCAGCTTATTGCGCAATGAGCAGTTCTTC. As protein: CASSLLRNEQFF.

This clone was picked up a small number of times. The V and J genes are TRBV7-2 and TRBJ1-4; D gene unclear. CDR1 is SGHTA and CDR2 is FQGNSA in the germline V gene. V lost 0 bases and J 5 bases, leaving 7 bases between the germline ends. The CDR3 length is 14 residues. The CDR3 region is CASSLARKNEKLFF. DNA of the CDR3: TGTGCCAGCAGCTTAGCCAGGAAGAATGAAAAACTGTTTTTT. Full variable domain (outside the CDR3, taken from reference TRBV7-2 and TRBJ1-4): GAGVSQSPSNKVTEKGKDVELRCDPISGHTALYWYRQSLGQGLEFLIYFQGNSAPDKSGLPSDRFSAERTGGSVSTLTIQRTQQEDSAVYLCASSLARKNEKLFFGSGTQLSVL.

The gene calls are TRBV19 and TRBJ2-3, with a tentative D call TRBD1 (5 bases). Germline V gene data show CDR1 as LNHDA and CDR2 as SQIVND (reference sequence). Trimming removed 4 bases from V and 5 bases from J, with 13 bases in between. The CDR3 has 14 residues. CDR3 loop: CASSTGPPGDTQYF. The CDR3 region has the DNA TGTGCCAGTAGTACAGGGCCCCCTGGAGATACGCAGTATTTT.

In its sample, this clone was seen once. The chain has TRBV30 and TRBJ1-6; TRBD1 aligns across 7 bases. Germline-derived CDR1 and CDR2 are GTSNPN and SVGIG (reference sequence). The CDR3 runs to 14 residues. V shed 2 bases, J shed 8 bases, and the junction held 6 bases outside the gene matches. The CDR3 loop is CAWSKGGMYSPLHF. CDR3 bases: TGTGCCTGGAGTAAAGGGGGCATGTATTCACCCCTCCACTTT.

The rearrangement joins TRBV28 to TRBJ2-7; TRBD2 matches at 8 bases. CDR3 length equals 14 residues. CDR1 is MDHEN and CDR2 is SYDVKM in the germline V gene. Trimming cost V 3 bases and J 2 bases; bases outside gene matches: 3. The CDR3 DNA follows: TGTGCCAGCAGTTTGCCGGGGGGGCCCTACGAGCAGTACTTC. Protein product: CASSLPGGPYEQYF.

This clone turned up a few times. CDR3 sequence reads: CASSKSGNQVSYEQYF. DNA of the CDR3: TGTGCCAGCAGCAAAAGCGGTAATCAGGTATCTTACGAGCAGTACTTC. The rearrangement joins TRBV21-1 to TRBJ2-7; no DNA check was done on the table's D call, TRBD2. TRBV21-1 is an annotated pseudogene. The CDR3 is made up of 16 amino acids.

The V call is TRBV2, the J call TRBJ2-7, with D maybe TRBD2 (6 bases). This CDR3 is built from 14 residues. Trimming shortened V by 6 bases and J by 3 bases, and 15 bases separated the two germline ends. Germline V gives CDR1 SNHLY, CDR2 FYNNEI. The CDR3 DNA reads as TGTGCCAGCAGGGAGGGACGGGCGAGCTACGAGCAGTACTTC. It yields the protein CASREGRASYEQYF.

This sequence joins TRBV27 and TRBJ1-1; D possibly corresponds to TRBD1 (5 bases). V lost 3 bases to trimming and J lost 4 bases, with 12 bases between them. Germline values: CDR1 MNHEY, CDR2 SMNVEV (reference sequence). The CDR3 consists of 14 residues. CDR3 nucleotides: TGTGCCAGCAGTTTCGGTACGGGACTCACTGAAGCTTTCTTT. This codes for CASSFGTGLTEAFF.

The V and J genes are TRBV7-2 and TRBJ1-1; 8 nucleotides match TRBD1. Germline V lookup: CDR1 SGHTA, CDR2 FQGNSA. The CDR3 is made up of 16 amino acids. The trim removed 1 base at V and 4 bases at J, leaving 8 bases unmatched. CDR3 residues: CASSLVSGGEGTEAFF. CDR3 sequence (DNA): TGTGCCAGCAGCTTAGTGTCAGGGGGCGAAGGCACTGAAGCTTTCTTT. Drawing the rest from reference TRBV7-2 and TRBJ1-1, the complete variable domain is GAGVSQSPSNKVTEKGKDVELRCDPISGHTALYWYRQSLGQGLEFLIYFQGNSAPDKSGLPSDRFSAERTGGSVSTLTIQRTQQEDSAVYLCASSLVSGGEGTEAFFGQGTRLTVV.

V and J are TRBV28 and TRBJ1-2; D remains unclear. The V end was cut by 10 bases, the J end by 3 bases, with 6 bases between. Germline CDR1 MDHEN, CDR2 SYDVKM. This CDR3 contains 10 residues. Here the CDR3 reads CATGYYGYTF. Written as DNA, the CDR3 is TGTGCCACGGGGTACTATGGCTACACCTTC.

The chain joins TRBV5-6 to TRBJ2-3; 12 bases map to TRBD1. The length of the CDR3 is 15 residues. J gave up 7 bases and V 7 bases, and 10 bases lay outside the gene matches. Per germline, CDR1 SGHDT and CDR2 YYEEEE. CDR3 sequence: CASSGGTGGGNTQYF. The CDR3 coding sequence is TGTGCCAGCTCAGGAGGGACAGGGGGCGGGAATACGCAGTATTTT.

This clone has only a few counts. The chain uses TRBV6-6 and TRBJ1-5; TRBD1 matches at 7 bases. V lost 10 bases, J lost 0 bases, and 9 bases stayed unmatched. The germline gives CDR1 MNHNY, CDR2 SVGAGI (reference sequence). The CDR3 length is 15 residues. The CDR3 is CATDLTGNSNQPQHF. CDR3 nucleotide sequence: TGTGCCACCGATCTGACAGGGAATAGCAATCAGCCCCAGCATTTT.

The V gene is TRBV6-6, the J gene TRBJ2-5; the D gene is possibly TRBD2 (6 bases). Trimming stripped 5 bases from V and 5 bases from J, with 12 bases between. This CDR3 comprises 13 residues. CDR1 MNHNY and CDR2 SVGAGI come from the germline V gene (reference sequence). The CDR3 bases are TGTGCCAGCAGTGCCGCGGGGTCGGAGACCCAGTACTTC. Translated, it gives CASSAAGSETQYF.